The clone carrying this T cell receptor (beta chain) was picked up one time. The antigen remains unidentified. This entry comes from a study of shared clonotypes between healthy human individuals. Notes on the study in general: Naive subsets generally had larger estimated richness than memory subsets.

The CD4+ fraction was divided into a CD45RA+ naive subset and a CD45RA-negative memory subset. CDR1 is MNHNS, CDR2 SASEGT, per germline. Trimming removed 4 bases at V and 9 bases at J, with 19 bases between. This CDR3 region has 15 residues. Sequencing was performed with immunoSEQ multiplex PCR; in TCRdb, only in-frame clones are kept and a portion is missing. The sample lists millions of clones, approximately 93% occurring once. Sequenced sample: naive CD4+ T cells from PBMCs. Subset noted: CD45RA+ positively selected. The TCR was taken from a man aged 18 to 29 in good health. Some clones in this sample may be carry-over from other donors' samples. The V gene is TRBV6-1, the J gene TRBJ1-5; D unresolved. CDR3 sequence reads: CASSVIQSQEWPQHF. The CDR3 DNA reads as TGTGCCAGCAGTGTCATTCAAAGCCAGGAGTGGCCCCAGCATTTT.